Listed here is a single TCR beta chain. This sample was included in a study of T cell changes during pregnancy in multiple sclerosis. Clones were sequenced by immunoSEQ multiplex PCR, and TCRdb holds only the in-frame ones, with some missing. This sample has tens of thousands of clones, with about 88% found just once. Germline V gene lookup returns CDR1 PRHDT and CDR2 FYEKMQ (reference sequence). V lost 6 bases, J lost 1 base, and 1 base stayed unmatched. The CDR3 runs to 13 residues. The input for sequencing was CD8+ T cells from peripheral blood mononuclear cells, taken before pregnancy. The rearrangement joins TRBV13 to TRBJ2-7; TRBD1 agrees at 9 bases. This receptor was identified in a female donor with multiple sclerosis, enrolled in a pregnancy study. For the CDR3, the DNA is TGTGCCAGCAGAGGACAGGGGTCCTACGAGCAGTACTTC. Translated: CASRGQGSYEQYF.